The clone carrying this T cell receptor (beta chain) was recorded a few times. The CDR3 extends over 15 amino acids. With V trimmed by 6 bases and J by 6 bases, 6 bases remained unmatched. TCRdb analysed the RT-PCR reads with MiXCR anew, one entry per CDR3 protein. The data show more than 700,000 distinct CDR3 sequences, approximately 22% seen once. The data stem from a study of response to subunit inactivated influenza vaccine. The source is a man aged 45 to 65 who received an inactivated influenza vaccine. The sequencing here drew on PBMCs from blood, taken less than 6 days after vaccination. The chain carries TRBV12-3 or TRBV12-4 and TRBJ2-1; 12 bases match TRBD2. The CDR3 spells CASRPLAGGPNEQFF. CDR3 nucleotide sequence: TGTGCCAGCAGGCCACTAGCGGGAGGCCCCAATGAGCAGTTCTTC.